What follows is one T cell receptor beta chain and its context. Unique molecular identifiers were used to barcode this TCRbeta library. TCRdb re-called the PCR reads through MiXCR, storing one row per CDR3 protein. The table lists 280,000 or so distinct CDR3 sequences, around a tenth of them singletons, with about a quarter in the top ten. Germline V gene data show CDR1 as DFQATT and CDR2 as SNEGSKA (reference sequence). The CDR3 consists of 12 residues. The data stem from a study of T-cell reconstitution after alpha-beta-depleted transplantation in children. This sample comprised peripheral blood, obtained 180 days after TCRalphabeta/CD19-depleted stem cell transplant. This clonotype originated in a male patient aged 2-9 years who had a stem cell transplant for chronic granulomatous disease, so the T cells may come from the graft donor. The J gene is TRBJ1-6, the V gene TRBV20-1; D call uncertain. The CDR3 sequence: CSSRYNNSPLHF. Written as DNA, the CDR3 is TGCTCCAGCCGCTACAATAATTCACCCCTCCACTTT.